This TCR beta chain was obtained from a study of T cell repertoires in cytomegalovirus infection. Across the study: Public signatures in TCR beta pointed to CMV infection and matching HLA type.

Study-level findings and limits: HLA-C-restricted CMV-specific TCR beta clonotypes were dominant in the ex vivo response.

On this clonotype: Its antigen is currently unknown.

V was pared by 8 bases and J by 1 base, with 4 bases of the junction left unmatched. CDR3 size: 14 residues. Germline V gene data show CDR1 as LNHDA and CDR2 as SQIVND (reference sequence). TCRdb reprocessed the reads via MiXCR and lists one record per CDR3 protein. In the table there are hundreds of thousands of distinct CDR3 sequences, 25% to 35% of which are singletons. This material consisted of cultured PBMCs, taken from culture after CMV antigen stimulation. V gene TRBV19 combines with J gene TRBJ2-2; 7 nucleotides align to TRBD2. This receptor was obtained from a human donor in good health (CMV status not recorded). Some clones in this sample may be carry-over from other donors' samples. The DNA of the CDR3 is TGTGCCAGTGGGACTACGGGGAACACCGGGGAGCTGTTTTTT. It yields the protein CASGTTGNTGELFF. The full variable domain, completed using reference TRBV19 and TRBJ2-2, is DGGITQSPKYLFRKEGQNVTLSCEQNLNHDAMYWYRQDPGQGLRLIYYSQIVNDFQKGDIAEGYSVSREKKESFPLTVTSAQKNPTAFYLCASGTTGNTGELFFGEGSRLTVL.